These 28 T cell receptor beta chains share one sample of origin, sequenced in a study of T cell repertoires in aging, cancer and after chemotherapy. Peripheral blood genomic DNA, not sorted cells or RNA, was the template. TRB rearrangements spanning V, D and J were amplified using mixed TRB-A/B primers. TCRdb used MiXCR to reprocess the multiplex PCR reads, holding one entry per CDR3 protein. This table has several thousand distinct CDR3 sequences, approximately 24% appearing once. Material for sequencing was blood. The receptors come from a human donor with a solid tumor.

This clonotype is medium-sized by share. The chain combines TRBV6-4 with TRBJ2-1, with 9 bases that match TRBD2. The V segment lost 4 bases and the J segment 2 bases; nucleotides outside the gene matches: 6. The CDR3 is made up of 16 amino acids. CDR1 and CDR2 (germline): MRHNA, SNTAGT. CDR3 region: CASSASGGGAYNEQFF. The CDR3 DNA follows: TGTGCCAGCAGTGCCTCCGGCGGGGGGGCCTACAATGAGCAGTTCTTC.

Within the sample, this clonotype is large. The CDR3 nucleotides read TGTGCCACCAGGTTCAGGGTAGGGGATACGCAGTATTTT. Its translation: CATRFRVGDTQYF. J is TRBJ2-3 and V is TRBV6-5; possibly TRBD1 for D (5 bases). The CDR3 runs to 13 residues. V dropped 10 bases and J dropped 6 bases, with 17 bases sitting between them. CDR1 is MNHEY and CDR2 is SVGAGI in the germline V gene.

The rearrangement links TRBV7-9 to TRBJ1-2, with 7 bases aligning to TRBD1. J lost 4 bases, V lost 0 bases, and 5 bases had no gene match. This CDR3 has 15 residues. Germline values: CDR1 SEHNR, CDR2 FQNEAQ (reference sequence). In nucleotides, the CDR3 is TGTGCCAGCAGCTTAGCCGAGACAGGGATCTATGGCTACACCTTC. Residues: CASSLAETGIYGYTF. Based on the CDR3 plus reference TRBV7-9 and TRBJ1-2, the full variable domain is DTGVSQNPRHKITKRGQNVTFRCDPISEHNRLYWYRQTLGQGPEFLTYFQNEAQLEKSRLLSDRFSAERPKGSFSTLEIQRTEQGDSAMYLCASSLAETGIYGYTFGSGTRLTVV.

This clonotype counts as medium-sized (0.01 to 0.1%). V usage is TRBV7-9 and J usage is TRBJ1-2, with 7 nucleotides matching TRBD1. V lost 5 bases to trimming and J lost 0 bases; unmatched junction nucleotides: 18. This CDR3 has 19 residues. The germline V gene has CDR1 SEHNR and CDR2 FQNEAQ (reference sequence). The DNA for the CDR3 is TGTGCCAGCAGCCCCCGCCCCAAACAGGGGCTGCTTTCTAACTATGGCTACACCTTC. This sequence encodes CASSPRPKQGLLSNYGYTF.

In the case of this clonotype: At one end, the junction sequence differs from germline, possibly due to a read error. The CDR3 here is CASKAAGGPSNTGELFF. Here the CDR3 DNA reads TGTGCCAGCAAGGCGGCGGGGGGGCCCTCTAACACCGGGGAGCTGTTTTTT. The J gene is TRBJ2-2, the V gene TRBV10-1; 9 bases fit TRBD2. The germline V gene encodes CDR1 WNHNN and CDR2 SYGVQD (reference sequence). This CDR3 comprises 17 residues.

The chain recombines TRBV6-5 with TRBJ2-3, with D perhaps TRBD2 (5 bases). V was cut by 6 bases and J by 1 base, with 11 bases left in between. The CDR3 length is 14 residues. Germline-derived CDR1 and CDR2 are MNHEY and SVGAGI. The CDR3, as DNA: TGTGCCAGCAGAGAGGGTGGCGGCACAGATACGCAGTATTTT. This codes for CASREGGGTDTQYF.

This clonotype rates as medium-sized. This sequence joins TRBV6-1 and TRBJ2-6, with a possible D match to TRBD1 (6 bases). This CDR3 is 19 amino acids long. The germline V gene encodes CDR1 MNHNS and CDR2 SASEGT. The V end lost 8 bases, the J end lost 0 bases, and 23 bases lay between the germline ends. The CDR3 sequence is CASLRPGTQGYSGANVLTF. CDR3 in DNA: TGTGCCAGCTTGAGGCCAGGGACACAAGGGTACTCTGGGGCCAACGTCCTGACTTTC.

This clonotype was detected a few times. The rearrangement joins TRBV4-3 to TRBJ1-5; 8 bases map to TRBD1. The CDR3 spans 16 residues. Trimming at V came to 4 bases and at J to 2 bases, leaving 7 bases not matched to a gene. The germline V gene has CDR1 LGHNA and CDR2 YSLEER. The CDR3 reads CASSLGQGKGNQPQHF. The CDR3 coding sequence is TGCGCCAGCAGCCTAGGACAGGGAAAGGGCAATCAGCCCCAGCATTTT.

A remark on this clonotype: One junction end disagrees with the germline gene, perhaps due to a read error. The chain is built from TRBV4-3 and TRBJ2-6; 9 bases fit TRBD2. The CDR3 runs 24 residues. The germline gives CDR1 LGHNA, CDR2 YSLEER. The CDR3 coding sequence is TGTGCCAGCAGCCAAGATCGGCTAGCGGCTTGGAGCGGGGGGTCGTTCTCTGGGGCCAACGTCCTGACTTTC. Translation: CASSQDRLAAWSGGSFSGANVLTF.

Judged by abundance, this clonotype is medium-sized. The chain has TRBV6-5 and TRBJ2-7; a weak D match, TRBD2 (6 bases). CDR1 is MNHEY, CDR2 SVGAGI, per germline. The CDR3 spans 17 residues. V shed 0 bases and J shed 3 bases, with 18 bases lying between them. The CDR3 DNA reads TGTGCCAGCAGTTACTCTTTTAGTACCGGGGGAAACTACGAGCAGTACTTC. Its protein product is CASSYSFSTGGNYEQYF.

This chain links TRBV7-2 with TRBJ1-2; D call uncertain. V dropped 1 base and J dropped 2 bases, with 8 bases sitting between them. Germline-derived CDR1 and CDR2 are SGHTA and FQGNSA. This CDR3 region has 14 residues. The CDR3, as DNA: TGTGCCAGCAGCTTAGTCAGGACGAACTATGGCTACACCTTC. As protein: CASSLVRTNYGYTF.

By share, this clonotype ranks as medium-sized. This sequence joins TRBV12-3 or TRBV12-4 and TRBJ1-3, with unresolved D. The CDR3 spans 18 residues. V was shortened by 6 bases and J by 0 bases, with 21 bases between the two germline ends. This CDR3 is CASSPGSRQSFSGNTIYF. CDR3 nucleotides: TGTGCCAGCAGCCCTGGGTCGAGGCAGTCCTTCTCTGGAAACACCATATATTTT.

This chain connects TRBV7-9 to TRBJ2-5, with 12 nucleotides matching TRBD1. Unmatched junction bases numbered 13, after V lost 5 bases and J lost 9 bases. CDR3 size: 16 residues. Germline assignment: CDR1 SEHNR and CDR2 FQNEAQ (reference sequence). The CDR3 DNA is TGTGCCAGCAGCCTCGGGACAGGGGGCCCTCCAAGCGCCCAGTACTTC. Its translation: CASSLGTGGPPSAQYF.

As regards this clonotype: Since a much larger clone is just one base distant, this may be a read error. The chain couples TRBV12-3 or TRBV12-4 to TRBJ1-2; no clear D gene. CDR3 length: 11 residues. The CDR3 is CAGSTVWGYTF. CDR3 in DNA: TGTGCCGGCAGCACGGTTTGGGGCTACACCTTC.

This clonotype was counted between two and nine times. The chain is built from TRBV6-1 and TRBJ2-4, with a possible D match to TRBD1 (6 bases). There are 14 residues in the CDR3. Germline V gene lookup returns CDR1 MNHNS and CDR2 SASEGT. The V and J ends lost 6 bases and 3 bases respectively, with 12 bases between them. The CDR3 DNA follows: TGTGCCAGCAGGTTAGGGGGAGACAAAAACATTCAGTACTTC. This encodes CASRLGGDKNIQYF.

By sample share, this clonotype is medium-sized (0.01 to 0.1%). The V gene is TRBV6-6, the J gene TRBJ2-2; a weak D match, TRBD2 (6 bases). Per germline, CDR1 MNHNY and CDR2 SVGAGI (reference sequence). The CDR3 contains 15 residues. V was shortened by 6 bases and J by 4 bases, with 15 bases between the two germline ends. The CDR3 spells CASSPTLGGTGELFF. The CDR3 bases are TGTGCCAGCAGCCCTACTCTCGGGGGCACCGGGGAGCTGTTTTTT.

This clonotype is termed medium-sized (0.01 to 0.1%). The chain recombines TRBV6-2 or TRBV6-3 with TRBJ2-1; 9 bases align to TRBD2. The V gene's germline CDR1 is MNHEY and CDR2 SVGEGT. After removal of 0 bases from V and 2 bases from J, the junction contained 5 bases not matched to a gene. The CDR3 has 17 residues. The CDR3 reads CASSYSELAGTYNEQFF. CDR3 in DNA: TGTGCCAGCAGTTACTCGGAGCTAGCGGGGACCTACAATGAGCAGTTCTTC.

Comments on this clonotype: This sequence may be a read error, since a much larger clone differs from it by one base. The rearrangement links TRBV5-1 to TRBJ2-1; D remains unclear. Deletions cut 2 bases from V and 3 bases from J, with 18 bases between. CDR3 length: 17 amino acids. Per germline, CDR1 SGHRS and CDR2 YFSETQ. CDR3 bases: TGCGCCAGCAGCTTCACTTCACCCCGTCCCGACTACAATGAGCAGTTCTTC. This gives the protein CASSFTSPRPDYNEQFF.

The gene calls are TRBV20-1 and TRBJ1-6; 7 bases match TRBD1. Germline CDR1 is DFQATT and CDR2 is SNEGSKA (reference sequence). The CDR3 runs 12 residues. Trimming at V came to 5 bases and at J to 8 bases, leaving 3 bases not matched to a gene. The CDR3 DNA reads TGCAGTGCTGGCAGGGGGGATTCACCCCTCCACTTT. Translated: CSAGRGDSPLHF.

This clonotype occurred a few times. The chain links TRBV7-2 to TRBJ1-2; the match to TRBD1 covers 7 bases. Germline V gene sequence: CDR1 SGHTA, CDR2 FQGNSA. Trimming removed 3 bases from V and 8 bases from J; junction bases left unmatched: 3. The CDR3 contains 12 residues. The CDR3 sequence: CASSFDRDGYTF. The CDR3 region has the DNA TGTGCCAGCAGCTTCGACAGGGACGGCTACACCTTC.

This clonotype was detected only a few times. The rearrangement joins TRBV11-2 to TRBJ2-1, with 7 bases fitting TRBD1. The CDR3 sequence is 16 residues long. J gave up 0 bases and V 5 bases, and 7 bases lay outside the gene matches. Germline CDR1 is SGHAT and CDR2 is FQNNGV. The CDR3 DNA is TGTGCCAGCAGCCCAAAGGGGGCTAGCTCCTACAATGAGCAGTTCTTC. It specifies CASSPKGASSYNEQFF.

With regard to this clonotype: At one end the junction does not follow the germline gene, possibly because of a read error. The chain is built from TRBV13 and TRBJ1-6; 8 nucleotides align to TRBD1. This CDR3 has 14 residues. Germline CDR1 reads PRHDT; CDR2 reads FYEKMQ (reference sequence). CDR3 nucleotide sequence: TGCGCCAGCAGCCCGGGACAGGCTTATTCACCCCTCCACTTT. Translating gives CASSPGQAYSPLHF.

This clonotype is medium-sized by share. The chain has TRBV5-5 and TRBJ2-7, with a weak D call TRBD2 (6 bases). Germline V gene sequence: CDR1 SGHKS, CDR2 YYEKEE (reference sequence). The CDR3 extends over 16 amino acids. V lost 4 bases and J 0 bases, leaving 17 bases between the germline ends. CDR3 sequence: CASSLAPGVPSYEQYF. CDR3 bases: TGTGCCAGCAGCCTGGCCCCGGGAGTACCCTCCTACGAGCAGTACTTC.

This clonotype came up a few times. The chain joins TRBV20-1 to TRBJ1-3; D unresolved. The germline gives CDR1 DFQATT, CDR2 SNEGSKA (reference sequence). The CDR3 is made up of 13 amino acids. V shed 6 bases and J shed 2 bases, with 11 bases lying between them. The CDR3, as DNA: TGCAGTGCAAAAAGGGCTCCTGGAAACACCATATATTTT. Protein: CSAKRAPGNTIYF.

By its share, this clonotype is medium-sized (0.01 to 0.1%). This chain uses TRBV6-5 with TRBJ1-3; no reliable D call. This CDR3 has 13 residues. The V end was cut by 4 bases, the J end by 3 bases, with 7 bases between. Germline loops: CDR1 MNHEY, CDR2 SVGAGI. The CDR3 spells CASSSAGGNTIYF. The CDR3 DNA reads TGTGCCAGCAGTTCTGCAGGTGGAAACACCATATATTTT.

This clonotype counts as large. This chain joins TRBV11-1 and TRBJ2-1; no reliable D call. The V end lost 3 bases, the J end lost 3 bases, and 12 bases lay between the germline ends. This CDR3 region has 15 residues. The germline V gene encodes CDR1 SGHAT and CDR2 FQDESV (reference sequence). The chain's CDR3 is CASSLGAQRYNEQFF. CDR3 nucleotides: TGTGCCAGCAGCTTGGGCGCCCAGCGCTACAATGAGCAGTTCTTC. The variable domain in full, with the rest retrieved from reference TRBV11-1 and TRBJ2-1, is EAEVAQSPRYKITEKSQAVAFWCDPISGHATLYWYRQILGQGPELLVQFQDESVVDDSQLPKDRFSAERLKGVDSTLKIQPAELGDSAMYLCASSLGAQRYNEQFFGPGTRLTVL.

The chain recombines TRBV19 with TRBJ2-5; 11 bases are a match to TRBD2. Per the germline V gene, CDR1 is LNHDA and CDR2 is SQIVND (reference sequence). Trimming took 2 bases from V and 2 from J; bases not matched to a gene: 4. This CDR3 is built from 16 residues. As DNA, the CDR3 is TGTGCCAGTAGTATAATAGCGGGGGGGCCTCAAGAGACCCAGTACTTC. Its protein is CASSIIAGGPQETQYF.

The CDR3 loop reads CSASRQTRTDTQYF. CDR3 nucleotides: TGCAGTGCCAGTCGACAGACCCGCACAGATACGCAGTATTTT. The V call is TRBV20-1, the J call TRBJ2-3; D possibly corresponds to TRBD1 (5 bases). The germline CDR1 and CDR2 sequences are DFQATT and SNEGSKA (reference sequence). Trimming stripped 6 bases from V and 1 base from J, with 14 bases between. The CDR3 extends over 14 amino acids.